This TCR beta chain derives from a study of blood T cells in healthy people across ages. The individuals who served as donors were healthy Caucasians living in Russia, aged roughly 6 to 95. Every sample yielded at least 6 million isolated PBMCs. Broader study findings: When set beside aged donors, long-lived donors presented more naive CD4+ cells and higher diversity.

On this clonotype: Its antigen is undetermined.

Germline values: CDR1 MNHEY, CDR2 SVGEGT. This CDR3 is built from 16 residues. Trimming cost V 2 bases and J 3 bases; bases outside gene matches: 7. A J-beta primer mix and a sample-barcoded 5' primer were used in a second PCR of roughly 6 to 12 cycles. TCRdb passed the 5' RACE reads through MiXCR, listing each CDR3 protein once. The sample carries approximately 850,000 distinct CDR3 sequences, around 42% recorded once. Input material: blood. The clonotype comes from a man in his sixties in good health. The chain couples TRBV6-2 or TRBV6-3 to TRBJ2-4; TRBD1 agrees at 7 bases. The CDR3 sequence is CASSYTTGLVKNIQYF. The DNA for the CDR3 is TGTGCCAGCAGTTACACGACAGGGCTGGTCAAAAACATTCAGTACTTC.